Listed below are T cell receptor beta chains from one sample, sequenced in a study of cytomegalovirus exposure and HLA in healthy donors. Libraries were prepared by immunoSEQ multiplex PCR; TCRdb keeps only in-frame clonotypes and omits some of them. The sample has about 100,000 clones; 79% are singletons. Source material: PBMCs. These receptors all stem from a woman aged 40 to 50 in good health and CMV-seronegative. The CDR3 runs from the conserved cysteine through the conserved F or W. The order of the fields is J gene, V gene, clone size, D gene, CDR3 protein, CDR3 DNA. The D gene is left open where the match is weak. Only some rows state a clone size, as once, few, many or a class for expanded clones.

j_gene: TRBJ1-5; v_gene: TRBV6-1; abundance: NA; d_gene: NA; CDR3aa: CASSDPGEGGQPQHF; CDR3nt: TGTGCCAGCAGTGACCCAGGGGAGGGGGGTCAGCCCCAGCATTTT
j_gene: TRBJ2-7; v_gene: TRBV7-9; abundance: NA; d_gene: TRBD2; CDR3aa: CASSLGRGGRAYEQYF; CDR3nt: TGTGCCAGCAGCTTAGGCCGAGGAGGGAGGGCCTACGAGCAGTACTTC
j_gene: TRBJ1-5; v_gene: TRBV19; abundance: NA; d_gene: NA; CDR3aa: CASNRWGFHDGGNQPQHF; CDR3nt: TGTGCCAGTAACAGGTGGGGATTCCACGATGGGGGGAATCAGCCCCAGCATTTT
j_gene: TRBJ1-5; v_gene: TRBV7-9; abundance: NA; d_gene: NA; CDR3aa: CASSLATRGDQPQHF; CDR3nt: TGTGCCAGCAGCTTAGCGACCCGGGGGGACCAGCCCCAGCATTTT
j_gene: TRBJ2-3; v_gene: TRBV5-4; abundance: NA; d_gene: TRBD2; CDR3aa: CASSLRGGADTQYF; CDR3nt: TGTGCCAGCAGCTTGCGGGGGGGCGCAGATACGCAGTATTTT
j_gene: TRBJ2-2; v_gene: TRBV30; abundance: NA; d_gene: NA; CDR3aa: CAWGSQGRTGELFF; CDR3nt: TGTGCCTGGGGTAGCCAGGGGCGAACCGGGGAGCTGTTTTTT
j_gene: TRBJ2-1; v_gene: TRBV27; abundance: once; d_gene: NA; CDR3aa: CASSPFQSYNEQFF; CDR3nt: TGTGCCAGCAGTCCGTTTCAGTCCTACAATGAGCAGTTCTTC
j_gene: TRBJ2-6; v_gene: TRBV6-5; abundance: few; d_gene: NA; CDR3aa: CASRVQGTGANVLTF; CDR3nt: TGTGCCAGCAGGGTACAGGGCACCGGGGCCAACGTCCTGACTTTC
j_gene: TRBJ2-7; v_gene: TRBV20-1; abundance: NA; d_gene: NA; CDR3aa: CSAPGGAEQYF; CDR3nt: TGCAGTGCCCCCGGCGGCGCCGAGCAGTACTTC
j_gene: TRBJ2-1; v_gene: TRBV18; abundance: NA; d_gene: NA; CDR3aa: CASSPPRLTNEQFF; CDR3nt: TGTGCCAGCTCACCACCGCGACTTACCAATGAGCAGTTCTTC
j_gene: TRBJ1-5; v_gene: TRBV4-3; abundance: NA; d_gene: NA; CDR3aa: CASSQDQAANQPQHF; CDR3nt: TGCGCCAGCAGCCAAGATCAGGCAGCCAATCAGCCCCAGCATTTT
j_gene: TRBJ1-3; v_gene: TRBV28; abundance: NA; d_gene: TRBD1; CDR3aa: CASSTTGGRNTIYF; CDR3nt: TGTGCCAGCAGTACGACAGGGGGGAGAAACACCATATATTTT
j_gene: TRBJ2-1; v_gene: TRBV7-2; abundance: NA; d_gene: TRBD2; CDR3aa: CASSSFKLANEQFF; CDR3nt: TGTGCCAGCAGCTCCTTTAAACTAGCGAATGAGCAGTTCTTC
j_gene: TRBJ2-7; v_gene: TRBV10-3; abundance: once; d_gene: TRBD2; CDR3aa: CAISESLSRGDSTYEQYF; CDR3nt: TGTGCCATCAGTGAGTCGCTCAGTCGGGGGGATTCTACCTACGAGCAGTACTTC